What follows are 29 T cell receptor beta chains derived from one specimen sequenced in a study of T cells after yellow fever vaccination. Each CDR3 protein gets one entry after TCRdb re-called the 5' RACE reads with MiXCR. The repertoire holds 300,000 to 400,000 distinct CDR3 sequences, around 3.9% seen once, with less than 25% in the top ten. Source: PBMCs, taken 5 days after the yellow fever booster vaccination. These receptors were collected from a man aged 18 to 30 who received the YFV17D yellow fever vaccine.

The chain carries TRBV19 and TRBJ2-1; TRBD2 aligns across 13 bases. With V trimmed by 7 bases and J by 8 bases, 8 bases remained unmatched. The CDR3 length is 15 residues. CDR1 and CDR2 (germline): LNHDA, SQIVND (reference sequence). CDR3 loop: CASILRTSGGYEQFF. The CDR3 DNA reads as TGTGCCAGTATTTTGAGGACTAGCGGGGGCTATGAGCAGTTCTTC. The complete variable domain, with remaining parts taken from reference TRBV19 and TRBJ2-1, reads DGGITQSPKYLFRKEGQNVTLSCEQNLNHDAMYWYRQDPGQGLRLIYYSQIVNDFQKGDIAEGYSVSREKKESFPLTVTSAQKNPTAFYLCASILRTSGGYEQFFGPGTRLTVL.

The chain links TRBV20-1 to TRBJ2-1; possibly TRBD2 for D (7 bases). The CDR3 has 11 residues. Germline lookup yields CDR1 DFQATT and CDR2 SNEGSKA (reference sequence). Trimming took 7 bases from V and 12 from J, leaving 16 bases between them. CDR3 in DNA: TGCAGTGTAGGACGAGGGGGGGCGCAGTTCTTC. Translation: CSVGRGGAQFF.

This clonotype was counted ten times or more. CDR3 amino acids: CASSLTGISEKLFF. In DNA form, the CDR3 reads TGTGCCAGCAGCCTGACAGGGATAAGCGAAAAACTGTTTTTT. This sequence joins TRBV3-1 and TRBJ1-4; 7 nucleotides align to TRBD1. CDR3 length: 14 amino acids. CDR1 and CDR2 from the germline V gene are LGHDT and YNNKEL (reference sequence). The J segment lost 8 bases and the V segment lost 4 bases, leaving 7 bases of the junction unmatched.

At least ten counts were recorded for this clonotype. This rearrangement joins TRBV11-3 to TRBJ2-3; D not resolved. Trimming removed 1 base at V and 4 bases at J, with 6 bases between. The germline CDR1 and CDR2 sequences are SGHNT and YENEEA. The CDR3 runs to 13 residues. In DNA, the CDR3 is TGTGCCAGCAGCTTAGGTCGCGCAGATACGCAGTATTTT. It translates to CASSLGRADTQYF.

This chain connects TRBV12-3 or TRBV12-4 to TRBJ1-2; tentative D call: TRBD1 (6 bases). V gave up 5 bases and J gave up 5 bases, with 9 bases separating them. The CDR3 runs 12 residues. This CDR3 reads CASSNRVYGYTF. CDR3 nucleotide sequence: TGTGCCAGCAGTAACAGGGTTTATGGCTACACCTTC.

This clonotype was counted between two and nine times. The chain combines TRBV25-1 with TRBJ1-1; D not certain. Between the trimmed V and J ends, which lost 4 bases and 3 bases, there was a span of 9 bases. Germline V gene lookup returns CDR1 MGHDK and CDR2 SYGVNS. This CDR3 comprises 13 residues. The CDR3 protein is CASSAGRHTEAFF. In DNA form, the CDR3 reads TGTGCCAGCAGTGCTGGGAGGCACACTGAAGCTTTCTTT.

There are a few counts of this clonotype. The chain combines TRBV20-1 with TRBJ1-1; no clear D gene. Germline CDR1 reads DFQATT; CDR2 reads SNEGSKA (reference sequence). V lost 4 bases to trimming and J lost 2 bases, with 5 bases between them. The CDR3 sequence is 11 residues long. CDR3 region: CSATYNTEAFF. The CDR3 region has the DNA TGCAGTGCTACCTATAACACTGAAGCTTTCTTT.

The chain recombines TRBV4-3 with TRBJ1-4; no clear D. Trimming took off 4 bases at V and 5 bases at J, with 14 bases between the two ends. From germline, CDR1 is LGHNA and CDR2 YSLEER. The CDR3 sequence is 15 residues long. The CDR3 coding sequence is TGCGCCAGCAGCCCCCTCCCGTCGCCAAATGAAAAACTGTTTTTT. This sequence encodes CASSPLPSPNEKLFF.

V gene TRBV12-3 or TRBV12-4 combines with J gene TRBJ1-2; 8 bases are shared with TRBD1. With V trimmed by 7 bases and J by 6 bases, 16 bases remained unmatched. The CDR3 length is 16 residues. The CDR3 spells CASTIGTGWSSHGYTF. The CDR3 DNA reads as TGTGCCAGCACCATTGGGACAGGCTGGAGTTCCCATGGCTACACCTTC.

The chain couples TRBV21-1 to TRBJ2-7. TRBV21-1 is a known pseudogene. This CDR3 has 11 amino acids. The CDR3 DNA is TGTCGTCTTGGGGGCTCCTACGAGCAGTACTTC. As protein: CRLGGSYEQYF.

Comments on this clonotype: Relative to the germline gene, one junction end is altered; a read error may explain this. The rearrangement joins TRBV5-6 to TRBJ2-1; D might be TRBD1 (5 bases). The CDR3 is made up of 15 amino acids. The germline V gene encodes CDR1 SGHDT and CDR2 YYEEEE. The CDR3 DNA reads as TGTGCCAGCAGCTTTCGGGCAGGGTCCTTCAATGAGCAGTTCTTC. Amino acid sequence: CASSFRAGSFNEQFF.

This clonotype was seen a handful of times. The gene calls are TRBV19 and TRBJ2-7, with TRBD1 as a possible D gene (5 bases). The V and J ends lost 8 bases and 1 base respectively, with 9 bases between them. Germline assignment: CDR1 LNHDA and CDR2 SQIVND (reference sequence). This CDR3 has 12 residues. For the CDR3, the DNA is TGTGCCAGTTCCCGACAGTCCTACGAGCAGTACGTC. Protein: CASSRQSYEQYV.

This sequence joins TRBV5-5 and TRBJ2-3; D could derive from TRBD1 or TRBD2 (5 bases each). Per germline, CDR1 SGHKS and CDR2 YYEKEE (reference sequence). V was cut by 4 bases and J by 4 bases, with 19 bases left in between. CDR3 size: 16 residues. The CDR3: CASSPTPGRNSDTQYF. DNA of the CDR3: TGTGCCAGCAGCCCTACCCCGGGACGGAACTCAGATACGCAGTATTTT.

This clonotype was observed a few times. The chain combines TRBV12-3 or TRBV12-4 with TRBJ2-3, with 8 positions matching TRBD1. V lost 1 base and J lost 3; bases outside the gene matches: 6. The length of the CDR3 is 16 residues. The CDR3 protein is CASSLEVTGGTDTQYF. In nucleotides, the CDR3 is TGTGCCAGCAGTTTAGAAGTAACAGGGGGTACAGATACGCAGTATTTT.

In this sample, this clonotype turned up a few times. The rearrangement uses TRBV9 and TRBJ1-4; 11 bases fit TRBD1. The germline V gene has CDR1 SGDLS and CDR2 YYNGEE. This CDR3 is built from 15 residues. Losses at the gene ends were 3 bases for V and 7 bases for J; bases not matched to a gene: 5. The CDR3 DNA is TGTGCCAGCAGCGCCCGGACAGGGGGCTTTGAAAAACTGTTTTTT. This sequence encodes CASSARTGGFEKLFF.

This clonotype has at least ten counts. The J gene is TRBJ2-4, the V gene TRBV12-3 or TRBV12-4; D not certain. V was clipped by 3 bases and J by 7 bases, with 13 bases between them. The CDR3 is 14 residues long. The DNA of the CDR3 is TGTGCCAGCAGTTTGGGCCTCGAGTATAACATTCAGTACTTC. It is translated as CASSLGLEYNIQYF.

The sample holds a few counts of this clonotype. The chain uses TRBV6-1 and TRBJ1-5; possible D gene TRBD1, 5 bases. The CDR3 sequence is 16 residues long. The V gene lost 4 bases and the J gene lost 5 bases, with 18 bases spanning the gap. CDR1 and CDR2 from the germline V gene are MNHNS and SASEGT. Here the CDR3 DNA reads TGTGCCAGCAGTGGTAGGGGAACACGCGGGGATCAGCCCCAGCATTTT. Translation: CASSGRGTRGDQPQHF.

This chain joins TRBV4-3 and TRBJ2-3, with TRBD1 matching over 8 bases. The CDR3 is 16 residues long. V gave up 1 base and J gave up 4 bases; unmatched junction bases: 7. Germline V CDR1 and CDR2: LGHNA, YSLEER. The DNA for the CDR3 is TGCGCCAGCAGCCAAGGCCCCGGACAGGGAGCAGATACGCAGTATTTT. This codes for CASSQGPGQGADTQYF.

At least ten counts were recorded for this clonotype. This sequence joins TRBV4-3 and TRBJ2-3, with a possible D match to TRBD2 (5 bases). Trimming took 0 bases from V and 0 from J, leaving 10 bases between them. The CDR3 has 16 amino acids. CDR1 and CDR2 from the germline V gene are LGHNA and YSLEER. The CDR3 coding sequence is TGCGCCAGCAGCCAAGAAGATGGAGGTAGCACAGATACGCAGTATTTT. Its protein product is CASSQEDGGSTDTQYF.

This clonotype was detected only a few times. CDR3 nucleotide sequence: TGTGCCAGCAGCTTACGGGACAGGGCATCGTCTGGGGCCAACGTCCTGACTTTC. Translation: CASSLRDRASSGANVLTF. The chain couples TRBV7-2 to TRBJ2-6; the match to TRBD1 covers 9 bases. The CDR3 contains 18 residues. The junction had 6 bases not matched to a gene; V was cut back by 2 bases and J by 1 base. Germline V gives CDR1 SGHTA, CDR2 FQGNSA.

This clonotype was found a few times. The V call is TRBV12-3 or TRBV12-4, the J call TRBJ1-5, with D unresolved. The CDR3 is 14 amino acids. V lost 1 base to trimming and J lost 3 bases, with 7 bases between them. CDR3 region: CASSLVGFNQPQHF. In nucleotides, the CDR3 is TGTGCCAGCAGTTTAGTTGGATTCAATCAGCCCCAGCATTTT.

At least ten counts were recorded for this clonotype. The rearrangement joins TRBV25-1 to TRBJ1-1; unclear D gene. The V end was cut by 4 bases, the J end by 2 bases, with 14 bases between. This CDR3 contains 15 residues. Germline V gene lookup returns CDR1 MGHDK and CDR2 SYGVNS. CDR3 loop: CASSAAGRVNTEAFF. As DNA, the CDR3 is TGTGCCAGCAGTGCAGCCGGGAGGGTAAACACTGAAGCTTTCTTT.

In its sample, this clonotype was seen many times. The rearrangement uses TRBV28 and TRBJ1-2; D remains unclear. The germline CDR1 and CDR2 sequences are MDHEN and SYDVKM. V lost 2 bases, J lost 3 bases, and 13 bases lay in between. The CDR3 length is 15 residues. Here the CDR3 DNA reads TGTGCCAGCAGTTTAGGCCCCGAGGGTCACTATGGCTACACCTTC. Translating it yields CASSLGPEGHYGYTF.

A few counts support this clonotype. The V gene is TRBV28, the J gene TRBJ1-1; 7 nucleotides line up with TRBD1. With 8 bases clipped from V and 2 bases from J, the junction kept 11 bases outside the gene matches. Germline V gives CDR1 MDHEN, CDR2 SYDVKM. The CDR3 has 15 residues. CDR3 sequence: CASGDSSRYNTEAFF. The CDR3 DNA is TGTGCCAGCGGGGACAGCTCCCGATATAACACTGAAGCTTTCTTT.

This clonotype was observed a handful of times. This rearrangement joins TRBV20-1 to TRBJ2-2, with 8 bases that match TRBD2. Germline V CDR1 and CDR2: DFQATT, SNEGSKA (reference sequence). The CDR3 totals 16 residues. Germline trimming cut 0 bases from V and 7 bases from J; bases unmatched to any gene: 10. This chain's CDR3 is CSARDWSRGGIGELFF. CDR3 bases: TGCAGTGCTAGAGATTGGTCCCGGGGGGGCATCGGGGAGCTGTTTTTT.

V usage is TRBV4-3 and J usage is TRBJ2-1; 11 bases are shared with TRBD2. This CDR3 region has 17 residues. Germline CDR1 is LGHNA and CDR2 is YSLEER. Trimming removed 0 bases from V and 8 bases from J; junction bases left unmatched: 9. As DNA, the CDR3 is TGCGCCAGCAGCCAAGATGGTAGCGGGGGGGCAACCGATGAGCAGTTCTTC. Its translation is CASSQDGSGGATDEQFF.

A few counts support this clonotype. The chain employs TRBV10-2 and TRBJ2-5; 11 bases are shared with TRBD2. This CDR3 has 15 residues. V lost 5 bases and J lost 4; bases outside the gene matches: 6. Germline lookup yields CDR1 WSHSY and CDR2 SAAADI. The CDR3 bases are TGCGCCAGCAGTATAGCGGGGGGGCGTGGAGAGACCCAGTACTTC. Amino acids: CASSIAGGRGETQYF.

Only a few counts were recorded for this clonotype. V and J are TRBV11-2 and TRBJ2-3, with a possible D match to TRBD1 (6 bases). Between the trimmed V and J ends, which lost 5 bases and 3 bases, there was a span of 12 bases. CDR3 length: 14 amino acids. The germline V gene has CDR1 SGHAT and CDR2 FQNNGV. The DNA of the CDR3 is TGTGCCAGCAGCGGTCTCAGGGGAACAGATACGCAGTATTTT. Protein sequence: CASSGLRGTDTQYF.

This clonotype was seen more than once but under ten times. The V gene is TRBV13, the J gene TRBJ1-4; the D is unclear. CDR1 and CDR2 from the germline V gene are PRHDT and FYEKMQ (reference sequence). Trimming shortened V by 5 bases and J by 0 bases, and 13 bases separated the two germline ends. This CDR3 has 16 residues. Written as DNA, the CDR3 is TGTGCCAGCAGCGCGCTCACACAGACAACTAATGAAAAACTGTTTTTT. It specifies CASSALTQTTNEKLFF.